The clone carrying this T cell receptor (beta chain) was counted a single time. The source of the sample is a study of blood T cell repertoires in COVID-19. Study details: Material from acute and convalescent COVID-19 was sourced from the United States, Italy and Spain. T cells, B-cell-depleted T cells, or PBMCs supplied cDNA or gDNA.

Under the authors' procedure: Researchers report that nucleated cell counts were estimated from reference gene primer amplification. TCRdb's copy holds only in-frame clones and misses some; the assay was immunoSEQ multiplex PCR. V and J calls and clone size follow that table, whereas D and trimming were derived from the DNA. The profile shows over 100,000 clones, about 90% of them singletons. Per germline, CDR1 SEHNR and CDR2 FQNEAQ (reference sequence). Trimming at V came to 5 bases and at J to 5 bases, leaving 9 bases not matched to a gene. The CDR3 is 14 amino acids. The sequencing sample was made of peripheral blood. The clonotype comes from a human donor in a cohort sampled during active COVID-19. The rearrangement links TRBV7-9 to TRBJ2-7, with TRBD1 identical over 7 bases. CDR3 coding DNA: TGTGCCAGCAGCCTATCAGGGGGTTTGGACGAGCAGTACTTC. This codes for CASSLSGGLDEQYF.